A selection of T cell receptor beta chains follows, all from one sample in a study of T cells and copy number aberrations in small-cell lung cancer. Sequencing was performed with immunoSEQ multiplex PCR; in TCRdb, only in-frame clones are kept and a portion is missing. The sample holds some 7,000 clones, 60% to 80% seen once. The sequenced sample was normal tissue next to the tumor. All receptors come from a woman in her 70s with small cell lung cancer. Some clones in this sample may be carry-over from other donors' samples. Both conserved end residues are part of each CDR3. Each record gives: clone size, D gene, J gene, V gene, CDR3 DNA, CDR3 protein. A D gene is named only where the DNA matches it firmly. Some rows have no size entry. The others give once, few or many, or a class for an expanded clone.

clone_size: -
d_call: TRBD2
j_call: TRBJ2-2
v_call: TRBV27
cdr3_nt: TGTGCCAGCAGAGTCCGACTAGCCCTAGACACCGGGGAGCTGTTTTTT
cdr3_aa: CASRVRLALDTGELFF

clone_size: -
d_call: TRBD1
j_call: TRBJ2-2
v_call: TRBV7-2
cdr3_nt: TGTGCCAGCAGCATGCAGGGGGCGAACACCGGGGAGCTGTTTTTT
cdr3_aa: CASSMQGANTGELFF

clone_size: -
d_call: TRBD2
j_call: TRBJ2-7
v_call: TRBV9
cdr3_nt: TGTGCCAGCAGCGTAGAGGCCAGCGGGAGGTACGAGCAGTACTTC
cdr3_aa: CASSVEASGRYEQYF

clone_size: -
d_call: TRBD1
j_call: TRBJ1-5
v_call: TRBV5-1
cdr3_nt: TGCGCCAGCAGCGCGGGACAGGGTGGCAATCAGCCCCAGCATTTT
cdr3_aa: CASSAGQGGNQPQHF

clone_size: few
d_call: -
j_call: TRBJ2-7
v_call: TRBV6-1
cdr3_nt: TGTGCCAGCAGTGACGGGCCCTACGAGCAGTACTTC
cdr3_aa: CASSDGPYEQYF

clone_size: once
d_call: -
j_call: TRBJ2-7
v_call: TRBV27
cdr3_nt: TGTGCCAGCAGTTTATGGGGGGCAGCCTACGAGCAGTACTTC
cdr3_aa: CASSLWGAAYEQYF

clone_size: once
d_call: -
j_call: TRBJ2-7
v_call: TRBV28
cdr3_nt: TGTGCCAGCAACCTACGGGGGGCTAACTCCTACGAGCAGTACTTC
cdr3_aa: CASNLRGANSYEQYF

clone_size: -
d_call: -
j_call: TRBJ2-7
v_call: TRBV14
cdr3_nt: TGTGCCAGCAGCCACCGACAGTTTGGCGAGCAGTACTTC
cdr3_aa: CASSHRQFGEQYF

clone_size: once
d_call: -
j_call: TRBJ1-5
v_call: TRBV18
cdr3_nt: TGTGCCAGCTCGGGCTTAGGACAGTACAATCAGCCCCAGCATTTT
cdr3_aa: CASSGLGQYNQPQHF

clone_size: medium-sized
d_call: TRBD1
j_call: TRBJ1-2
v_call: TRBV29-1
cdr3_nt: TGCAGCGTTGCAGGGGGAAACTATGGCTACACCTTC
cdr3_aa: CSVAGGNYGYTF

clone_size: -
d_call: TRBD2
j_call: TRBJ2-1
v_call: TRBV29-1
cdr3_nt: TGCAGCGTCGAGGGCCTAGCGGGAGTCTACAATGAGCAGTTCTTC
cdr3_aa: CSVEGLAGVYNEQFF

clone_size: -
d_call: TRBD2
j_call: TRBJ2-3
v_call: TRBV27
cdr3_nt: TGTGCCAGCAGTTCTGCGGGAGGCACAGATACGCAGTATTTT
cdr3_aa: CASSSAGGTDTQYF

clone_size: -
d_call: -
j_call: TRBJ1-2
v_call: TRBV6-5
cdr3_nt: TGTGCCAGCAGGACGGGAAACTATGGCTACACCTTC
cdr3_aa: CASRTGNYGYTF

clone_size: -
d_call: -
j_call: TRBJ1-5
v_call: TRBV4-1
cdr3_nt: TGCGCCAGCAGCCGAGAGGCAGGGGTCTTGAAAAGCAATCAGCCCCAGCATTTT
cdr3_aa: CASSREAGVLKSNQPQHF

clone_size: -
d_call: TRBD1
j_call: TRBJ1-2
v_call: TRBV29-1
cdr3_nt: TGCAGCGGGGATGGTCCCGGGACAGGGAGCTATGGCTACACCTTC
cdr3_aa: CSGDGPGTGSYGYTF

clone_size: -
d_call: -
j_call: TRBJ1-1
v_call: TRBV30
cdr3_nt: TGTGCCTGGAGTCAGGGTGTGAGCACTGAAGCTTCCTTT
cdr3_aa: CAWSQGVSTEASF

clone_size: once
d_call: -
j_call: TRBJ2-3
v_call: TRBV5-5
cdr3_nt: TGTGCCAGCAGCTTTGGTACCACAGATACGCAGTATTTT
cdr3_aa: CASSFGTTDTQYF

clone_size: -
d_call: -
j_call: TRBJ2-5
v_call: TRBV7-8
cdr3_nt: TGTGCCAGCAGCTTGTATTTACAAGAGACCCAGTACTTC
cdr3_aa: CASSLYLQETQYF

clone_size: -
d_call: TRBD1
j_call: TRBJ1-1
v_call: TRBV2
cdr3_nt: TGTGCCAGCAGTTACGACAGGGTGCGCACTGAAGCTTTCTTT
cdr3_aa: CASSYDRVRTEAFF

clone_size: -
d_call: -
j_call: TRBJ2-5
v_call: TRBV6-5
cdr3_nt: TGTGCCAGCAGTCCGTCTTGGGGATTGGTTGAGACCCAGTACTTC
cdr3_aa: CASSPSWGLVETQYF

clone_size: -
d_call: -
j_call: TRBJ2-3
v_call: TRBV20-1
cdr3_nt: TGCAGTGCCACCTTCACAGATACGCAGTATTTT
cdr3_aa: CSATFTDTQYF

clone_size: large
d_call: -
j_call: TRBJ1-2
v_call: TRBV30
cdr3_nt: TGTGCCCACGAACAGGAGATTAACTATGGCTACACCTTC
cdr3_aa: CAHEQEINYGYTF

clone_size: -
d_call: TRBD2
j_call: TRBJ2-1
v_call: TRBV5-1
cdr3_nt: TGCGCCAGCAGCTCTACGACTAGCGGAAGGGGAGATGAGCAGTTCTTC
cdr3_aa: CASSSTTSGRGDEQFF

clone_size: -
d_call: TRBD2
j_call: TRBJ2-2
v_call: TRBV28
cdr3_nt: TGTGCCAGCAGTTCGGGAGGGTACGGTCGCGGGGAGCTGTTTTTT
cdr3_aa: CASSSGGYGRGELFF

clone_size: -
d_call: -
j_call: TRBJ2-7
v_call: TRBV15
cdr3_nt: TGTGCCACCAGCAGAGTCAGGGGGGGGACCATCTACGAGCAGTACTTC
cdr3_aa: CATSRVRGGTIYEQYF

clone_size: -
d_call: -
j_call: TRBJ1-4
v_call: TRBV9
cdr3_nt: TGTGCCAGCAGCGTAGACCCAGGGATAAGTGAAAAACTGTTTTTT
cdr3_aa: CASSVDPGISEKLFF

clone_size: -
d_call: TRBD1
j_call: TRBJ1-2
v_call: TRBV6-5
cdr3_nt: TGTGCCAGCAGTGGGACAGGGCGGGCTGGCTACACCTTC
cdr3_aa: CASSGTGRAGYTF